A single sample is the source of the 13 T cell receptor beta chains below, sequenced in a study of blood T cell repertoires in COVID-19 (dated by TCRdb to the early 2020s). Library method: the immunoSEQ multiplex PCR assay. Imported from immuneACCESS, the table was reduced by TCRdb to in-frame sequences with V and J called. These copies leave out some clones; in studies compared against another copy, an unresolved V gene accounts for under half, and the cause of the remainder is not known. Recorded for this sample are some 49,000 clones; under 90% of them occurred a single time. The ten largest clones capture about 20% of the sample. The material sequenced was peripheral blood. These receptors originate from a woman aged 80 or over with COVID-19, enrolled during active disease.

The V call is TRBV27, the J call TRBJ1-4; tentatively, D is TRBD1 (6 bases). The CDR3 consists of 16 residues. CDR1 MNHEY and CDR2 SMNVEV come from the germline V gene (reference sequence). V shed 2 bases and J shed 0 bases, with 10 bases lying between them. The CDR3, as DNA: TGTGCCAGCAGTTTACAGGGGACCGCAACTAATGAAAAACTGTTTTTT. Its protein is CASSLQGTATNEKLFF.

The chain carries TRBV5-4 and TRBJ2-7, with a possible D match to TRBD1 (5 bases). CDR3 length: 14 residues. V lost 4 bases, J lost 5 bases, and 16 bases lay in between. CDR1 is SGHNT and CDR2 is YYREEE in the germline V gene (reference sequence). The CDR3 spells CASSRTSGLNEQYF. DNA of the CDR3: TGTGCCAGCAGCCGGACATCGGGCTTAAACGAGCAGTACTTC.

The CDR3 loop reads CASRGRQGRKAEAFF. The CDR3 coding sequence is TGCGCCAGCAGAGGAAGACAGGGGCGCAAAGCTGAAGCTTTCTTT. J is TRBJ1-1 and V is TRBV10-2; TRBD1 aligns across 8 bases. The CDR3 covers 15 residues. V trimming: 6 bases; J trimming: 6 bases; junction bases outside the gene matches: 12. Germline V lookup: CDR1 WSHSY, CDR2 SAAADI.

The chain is built from TRBV4-1 and TRBJ1-3, with a tentative D call TRBD1 (5 bases). In germline, CDR1 is MGHRA, CDR2 YSYEKL. The V end was cut by 0 bases, the J end by 0 bases, with 18 bases between. The CDR3 is made up of 19 amino acids. In DNA, the CDR3 is TGCGCCAGCAGCCAAGATAATGATAACAGGCCCATCTCTGGAAACACCATATATTTT. Encoded protein: CASSQDNDNRPISGNTIYF.

The J gene is TRBJ2-5, the V gene TRBV30; maybe TRBD1 (5 bases). CDR1 and CDR2 (germline): GTSNPN, SVGIG (reference sequence). The CDR3 extends over 12 amino acids. Trimming shortened V by 3 bases and J by 3 bases, and 8 bases separated the two germline ends. The CDR3 nucleotides are TGTGCCTGGAGCGCGACAGAAGAGACCCAGTACTTC. Its translation is CAWSATEETQYF.

The chain joins TRBV18 to TRBJ2-2, with 7 bases matching TRBD1. Trimming cost V 5 bases and J 5 bases; bases outside gene matches: 5. The germline gives CDR1 KGHSH, CDR2 LQKENI. The CDR3 has 14 residues. CDR3 sequence (DNA): TGTGCCAGCTCAGACAGGGTACAAACCGGGGAGCTGTTTTTT. Amino acid sequence: CASSDRVQTGELFF.

This clone was recorded only once. The chain carries TRBV9 and TRBJ1-2, with TRBD1 matching over 8 bases. This CDR3 spans 14 amino acids. CDR1 and CDR2 (germline): SGDLS, YYNGEE. V dropped 5 bases and J dropped 4; count of bases not matched to a gene: 7. CDR3 sequence reads: CASRADRGVYGYTF. The CDR3 bases are TGTGCCAGCAGAGCCGACAGGGGCGTCTATGGCTACACCTTC.

This clone was seen a handful of times. This chain uses TRBV29-1 with TRBJ1-6; D perhaps matches TRBD1 (5 bases). CDR1 and CDR2 (germline): SQVTM, ANQGSEA. V was trimmed by 7 bases and J by 10 bases, leaving 20 bases between them. The CDR3 has 14 residues. CDR3 sequence (DNA): TGCAGCGCCCGGGGTTCGGGGGTTTTGTCACCCCTCCACTTT. Its protein is CSARGSGVLSPLHF.

The chain combines TRBV5-1 with TRBJ1-5, with D perhaps matching TRBD1 (5 bases). The CDR3 has 15 amino acids. Per the germline V gene, CDR1 is SGHRS and CDR2 is YFSETQ. V dropped 0 bases and J dropped 6 bases, with 13 bases sitting between them. The CDR3: CASSLDGGNSQPQHF. The DNA for the CDR3 is TGCGCCAGCAGCTTGGACGGGGGGAATAGTCAGCCCCAGCATTTT.

The rearrangement uses TRBV5-6 and TRBJ2-2; D call uncertain. The germline CDR1 and CDR2 sequences are SGHDT and YYEEEE. CDR3 size: 13 residues. V lost 5 bases, J lost 8 bases, and 13 bases lay in between. The CDR3 region has the DNA TGTGCCAGCAGATCACACGGGTCAGGGGAGCTGTTTTTT. Translation: CASRSHGSGELFF.

The chain is built from TRBV7-9 and TRBJ1-2, with a tentative D call TRBD1 (6 bases). Trimming left V 3 bases short and J 4 bases short, with 24 bases between. Germline loops: CDR1 SEHNR, CDR2 FQNEAQ (reference sequence). This CDR3 has 18 amino acids. In nucleotides, the CDR3 is TGTGCCAGCAGCTTGTTTGGGCAAAATCGGGACAAGTTCTATGGCTACACCTTC. Its translation is CASSLFGQNRDKFYGYTF.

This chain links TRBV29-1 with TRBJ2-1; 11 bases match TRBD2. Germline V gives CDR1 SQVTM, CDR2 ANQGSEA. The V and J ends lost 6 bases and 8 bases, in that order; junction bases with no gene match: 9. The CDR3 sequence is 14 residues long. CDR3 DNA sequence: TGCAGCGTGGTACTAGCGGGAGCGGTCGATGAGCAGTTCTTC. Translating gives CSVVLAGAVDEQFF.

The J gene is TRBJ1-4, the V gene TRBV18, with TRBD1 as a possible D gene (6 bases). Germline values: CDR1 KGHSH, CDR2 LQKENI. The CDR3 totals 14 residues. Trimming removed 3 bases from V and 4 bases from J, with 9 bases in between. The CDR3 DNA sequence: TGTGCCAGCTCACCCGGACAGCTTAATGAAAAACTGTTTTTT. It encodes CASSPGQLNEKLFF.